Below, one TCR beta chain is given with its context. The antigen remains unidentified. The data were obtained in a study of Ad26.COV2.S vaccination and SARS-CoV-2 variants. Study conclusions and caveats: Higher spike-specific TCR breadth was found in vaccine recipients than in placebo recipients. Non-spike TCR breadth was similar in vaccine and placebo recipients.

The repertoire was sequenced with immunoSEQ multiplex PCR; TCRdb's copy has only in-frame clones and lacks some. The sample shows about 680,000 clones, 80% to 90% of them seen only once. The ends were cut back, 0 bases at V and 3 bases at J, with 9 bases in the middle. The CDR3 is 15 residues long. Germline V lookup: CDR1 LGHNA, CDR2 YNFKEQ. The treatment here: 19 received Ad26.COV2.S at low or high dose, single or two shots; 5 received placebo; per-sample allocation not given. The samples date from day 63 after the first vaccine or placebo injection. Vaccine was an Ad26 vector expressing Wuhan-strain SARS-CoV-2 spike.

The V and J genes are TRBV4-2 and TRBJ1-5; maybe TRBD1 (5 bases). The receptor was derived from a person aged 18 to 59 who received the Ad26.COV2.S COVID-19 vaccine or a placebo. The input for sequencing was peripheral blood, taken in a trial of Ad26.COV2.S vaccine versus placebo. CDR3 sequence (DNA): TGTGCCAGCAGCCAAGATGGGGGTTTCAATCAGCCCCAGCATTTT. The encoded protein is CASSQDGGFNQPQHF.